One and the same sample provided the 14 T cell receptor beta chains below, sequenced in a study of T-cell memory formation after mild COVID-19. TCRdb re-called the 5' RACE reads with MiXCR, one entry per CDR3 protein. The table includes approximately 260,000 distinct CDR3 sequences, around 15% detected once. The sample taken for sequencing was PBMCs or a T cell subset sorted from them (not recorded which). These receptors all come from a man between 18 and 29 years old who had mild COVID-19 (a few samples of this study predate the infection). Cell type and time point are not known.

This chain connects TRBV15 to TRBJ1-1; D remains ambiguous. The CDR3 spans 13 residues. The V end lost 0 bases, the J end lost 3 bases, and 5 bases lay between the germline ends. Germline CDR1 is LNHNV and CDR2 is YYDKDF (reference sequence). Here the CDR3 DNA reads TGTGCCACCAGCAGAGAAAGGGACACTGAAGCTTTCTTT. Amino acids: CATSRERDTEAFF.

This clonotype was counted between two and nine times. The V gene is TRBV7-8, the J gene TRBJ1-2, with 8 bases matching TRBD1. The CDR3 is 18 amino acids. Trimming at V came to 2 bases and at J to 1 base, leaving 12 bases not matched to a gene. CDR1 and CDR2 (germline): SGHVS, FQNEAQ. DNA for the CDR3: TGTGCCAGCAGCTTACGGCGAGACAGGGGACATGATAACTATGGCTACACCTTC. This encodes CASSLRRDRGHDNYGYTF.

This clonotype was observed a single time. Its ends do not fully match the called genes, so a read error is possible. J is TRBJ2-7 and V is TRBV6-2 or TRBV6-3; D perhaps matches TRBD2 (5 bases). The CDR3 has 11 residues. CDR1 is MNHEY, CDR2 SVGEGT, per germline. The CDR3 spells CASSYHGDLDF. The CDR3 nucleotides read TGTGCCAGCAGTTACCACGGGGATTTGGACTTC.

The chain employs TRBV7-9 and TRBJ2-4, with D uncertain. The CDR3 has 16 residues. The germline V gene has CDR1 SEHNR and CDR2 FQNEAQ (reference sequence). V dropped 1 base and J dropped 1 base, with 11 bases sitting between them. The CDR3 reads CASSLEVLGAKNIQYF. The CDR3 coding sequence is TGTGCCAGCAGCTTAGAGGTTCTAGGGGCCAAAAACATTCAGTACTTC.

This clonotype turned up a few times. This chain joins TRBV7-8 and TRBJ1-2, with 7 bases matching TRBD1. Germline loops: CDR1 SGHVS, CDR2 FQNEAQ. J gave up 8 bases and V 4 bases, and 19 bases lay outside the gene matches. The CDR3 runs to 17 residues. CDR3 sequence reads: CASSSYTGTETGEGYTF. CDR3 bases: TGTGCCAGCAGCTCATATACCGGGACAGAGACTGGGGAAGGCTACACCTTC.

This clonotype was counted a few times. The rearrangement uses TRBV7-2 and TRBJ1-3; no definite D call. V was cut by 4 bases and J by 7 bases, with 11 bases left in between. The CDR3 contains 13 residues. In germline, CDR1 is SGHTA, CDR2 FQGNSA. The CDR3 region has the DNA TGTGCCAGCAGCTGGACCCGGGAGAACACCATATATTTT. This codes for CASSWTRENTIYF.

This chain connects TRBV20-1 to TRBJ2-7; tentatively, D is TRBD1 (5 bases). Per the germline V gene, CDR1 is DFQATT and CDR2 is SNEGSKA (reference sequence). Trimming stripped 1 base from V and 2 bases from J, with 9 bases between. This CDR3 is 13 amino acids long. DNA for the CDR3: TGCAGTGCTAGAGTTACAGGTACCTACGAGCAGTACTTC. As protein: CSARVTGTYEQYF.

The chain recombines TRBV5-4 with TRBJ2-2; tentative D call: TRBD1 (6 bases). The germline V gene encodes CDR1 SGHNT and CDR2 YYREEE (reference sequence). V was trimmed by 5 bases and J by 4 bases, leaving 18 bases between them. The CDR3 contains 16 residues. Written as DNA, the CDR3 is TGTGCCAGCAGTCGTACAGGGTCGGGAATCACCGGGGAGCTGTTTTTT. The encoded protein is CASSRTGSGITGELFF.

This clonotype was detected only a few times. CDR3 bases: TGTGCCAGCAGCTTACGGAGCCGTAGCAATCAGCCCCAGCATTTT. The encoded protein is CASSLRSRSNQPQHF. This chain links TRBV5-6 with TRBJ1-5; D ambiguous. V shed 2 bases and J shed 0 bases, with 9 bases lying between them. Germline assignment: CDR1 SGHDT and CDR2 YYEEEE. The CDR3 length is 15 residues.

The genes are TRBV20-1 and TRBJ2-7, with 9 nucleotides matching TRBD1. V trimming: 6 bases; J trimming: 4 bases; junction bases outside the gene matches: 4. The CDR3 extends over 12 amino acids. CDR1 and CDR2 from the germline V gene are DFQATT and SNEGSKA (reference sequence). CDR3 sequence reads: CSARTGAYEQYV. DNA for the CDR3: TGCAGTGCCCGGACAGGGGCGTACGAGCAGTACGTC.

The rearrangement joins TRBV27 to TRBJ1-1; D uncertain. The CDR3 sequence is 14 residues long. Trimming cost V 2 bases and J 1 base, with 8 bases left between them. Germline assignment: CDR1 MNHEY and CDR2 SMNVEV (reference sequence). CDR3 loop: CASSLGGWNTEAFF. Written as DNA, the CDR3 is TGTGCCAGCAGTTTAGGTGGCTGGAACACTGAAGCTTTCTTT.

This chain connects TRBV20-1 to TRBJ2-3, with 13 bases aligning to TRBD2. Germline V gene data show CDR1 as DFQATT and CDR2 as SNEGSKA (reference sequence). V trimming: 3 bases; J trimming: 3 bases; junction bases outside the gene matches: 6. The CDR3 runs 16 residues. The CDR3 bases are TGCAGTGCTAGCCATTCACTAGCGGGGGGGACAGATACGCAGTATTTT. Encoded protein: CSASHSLAGGTDTQYF.

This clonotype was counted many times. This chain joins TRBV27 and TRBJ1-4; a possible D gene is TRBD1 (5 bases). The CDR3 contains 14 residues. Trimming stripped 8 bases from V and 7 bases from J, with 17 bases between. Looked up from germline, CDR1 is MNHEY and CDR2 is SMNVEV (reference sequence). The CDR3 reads CASGWGPESEKLFF. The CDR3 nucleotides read TGTGCCAGCGGCTGGGGCCCGGAAAGTGAAAAACTGTTTTTT. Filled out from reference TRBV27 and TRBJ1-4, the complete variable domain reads EAQVTQNPRYLITVTGKKLTVTCSQNMNHEYMSWYRQDPGLGLRQIYYSMNVEVTDKGDVPEGYKVSRKEKRNFPLILESPSPNQTSLYFCASGWGPESEKLFFGSGTQLSVL.

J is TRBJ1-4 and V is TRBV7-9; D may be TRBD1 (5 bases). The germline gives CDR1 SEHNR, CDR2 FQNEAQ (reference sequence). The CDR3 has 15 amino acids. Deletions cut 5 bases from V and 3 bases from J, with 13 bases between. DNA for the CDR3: TGTGCCAGCAGCGCGGCAGGGTTCGCTAATGAAAAACTGTTTTTT. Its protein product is CASSAAGFANEKLFF.